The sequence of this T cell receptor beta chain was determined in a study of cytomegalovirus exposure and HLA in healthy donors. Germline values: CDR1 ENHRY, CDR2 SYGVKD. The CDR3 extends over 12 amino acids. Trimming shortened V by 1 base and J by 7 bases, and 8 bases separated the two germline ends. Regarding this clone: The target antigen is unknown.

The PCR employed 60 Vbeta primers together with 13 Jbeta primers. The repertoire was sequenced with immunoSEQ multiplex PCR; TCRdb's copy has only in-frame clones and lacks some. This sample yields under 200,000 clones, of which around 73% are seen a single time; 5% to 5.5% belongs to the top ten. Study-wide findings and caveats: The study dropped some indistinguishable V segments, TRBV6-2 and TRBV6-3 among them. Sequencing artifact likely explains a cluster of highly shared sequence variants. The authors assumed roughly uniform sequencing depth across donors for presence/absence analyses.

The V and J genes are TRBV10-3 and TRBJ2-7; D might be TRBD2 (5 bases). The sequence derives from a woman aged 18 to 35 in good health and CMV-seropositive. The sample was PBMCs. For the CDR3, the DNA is TGTGCCATCAGTGAGTTGAGGGCGGAGCAGTACTTC. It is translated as CAISELRAEQYF.